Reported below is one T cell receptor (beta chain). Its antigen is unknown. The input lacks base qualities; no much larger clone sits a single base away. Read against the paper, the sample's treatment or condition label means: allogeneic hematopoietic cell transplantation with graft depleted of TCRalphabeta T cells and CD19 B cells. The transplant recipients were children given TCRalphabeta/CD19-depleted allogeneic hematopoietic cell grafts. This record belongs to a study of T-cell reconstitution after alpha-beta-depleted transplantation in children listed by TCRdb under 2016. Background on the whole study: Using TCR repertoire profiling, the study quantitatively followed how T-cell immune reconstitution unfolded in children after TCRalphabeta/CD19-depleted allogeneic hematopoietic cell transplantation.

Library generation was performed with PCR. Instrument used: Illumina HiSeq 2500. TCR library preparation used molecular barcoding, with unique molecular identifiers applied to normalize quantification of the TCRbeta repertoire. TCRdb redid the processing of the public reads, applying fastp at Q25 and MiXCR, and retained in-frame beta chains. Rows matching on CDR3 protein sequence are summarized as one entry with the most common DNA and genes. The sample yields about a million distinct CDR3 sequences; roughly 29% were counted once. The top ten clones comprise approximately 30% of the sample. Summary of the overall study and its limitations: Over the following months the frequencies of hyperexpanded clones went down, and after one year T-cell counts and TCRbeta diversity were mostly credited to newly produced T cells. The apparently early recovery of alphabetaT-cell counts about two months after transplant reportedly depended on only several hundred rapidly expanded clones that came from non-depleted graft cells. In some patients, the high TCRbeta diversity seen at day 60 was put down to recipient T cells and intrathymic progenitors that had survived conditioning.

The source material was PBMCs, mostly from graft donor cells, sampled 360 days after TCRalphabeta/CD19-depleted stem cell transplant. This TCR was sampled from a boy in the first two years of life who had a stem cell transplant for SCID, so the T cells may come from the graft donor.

The CDR3 sequence is CASKPPGEGTEAFF. Read as DNA, the sequence is TGTGCCAGCAAACCCCCGGGGGAAGGCACTGAAGCTTTCTTT. The chain was built from TRBV6-1 and TRBJ1-1, with a tentative D gene TRBD1 over 5 matching bases. Taken from the germline V gene, the CDR1 and CDR2 loops are MNHNS and SASEGT. The CDR3 contains 14 residues, cysteine and phenylalanine counted. Kept here is only the CDR3 DNA, which spans 42 bases and is read in frame from base 1. V and J lose 7 bases and 4 bases, and a span of 16 bases separates them.